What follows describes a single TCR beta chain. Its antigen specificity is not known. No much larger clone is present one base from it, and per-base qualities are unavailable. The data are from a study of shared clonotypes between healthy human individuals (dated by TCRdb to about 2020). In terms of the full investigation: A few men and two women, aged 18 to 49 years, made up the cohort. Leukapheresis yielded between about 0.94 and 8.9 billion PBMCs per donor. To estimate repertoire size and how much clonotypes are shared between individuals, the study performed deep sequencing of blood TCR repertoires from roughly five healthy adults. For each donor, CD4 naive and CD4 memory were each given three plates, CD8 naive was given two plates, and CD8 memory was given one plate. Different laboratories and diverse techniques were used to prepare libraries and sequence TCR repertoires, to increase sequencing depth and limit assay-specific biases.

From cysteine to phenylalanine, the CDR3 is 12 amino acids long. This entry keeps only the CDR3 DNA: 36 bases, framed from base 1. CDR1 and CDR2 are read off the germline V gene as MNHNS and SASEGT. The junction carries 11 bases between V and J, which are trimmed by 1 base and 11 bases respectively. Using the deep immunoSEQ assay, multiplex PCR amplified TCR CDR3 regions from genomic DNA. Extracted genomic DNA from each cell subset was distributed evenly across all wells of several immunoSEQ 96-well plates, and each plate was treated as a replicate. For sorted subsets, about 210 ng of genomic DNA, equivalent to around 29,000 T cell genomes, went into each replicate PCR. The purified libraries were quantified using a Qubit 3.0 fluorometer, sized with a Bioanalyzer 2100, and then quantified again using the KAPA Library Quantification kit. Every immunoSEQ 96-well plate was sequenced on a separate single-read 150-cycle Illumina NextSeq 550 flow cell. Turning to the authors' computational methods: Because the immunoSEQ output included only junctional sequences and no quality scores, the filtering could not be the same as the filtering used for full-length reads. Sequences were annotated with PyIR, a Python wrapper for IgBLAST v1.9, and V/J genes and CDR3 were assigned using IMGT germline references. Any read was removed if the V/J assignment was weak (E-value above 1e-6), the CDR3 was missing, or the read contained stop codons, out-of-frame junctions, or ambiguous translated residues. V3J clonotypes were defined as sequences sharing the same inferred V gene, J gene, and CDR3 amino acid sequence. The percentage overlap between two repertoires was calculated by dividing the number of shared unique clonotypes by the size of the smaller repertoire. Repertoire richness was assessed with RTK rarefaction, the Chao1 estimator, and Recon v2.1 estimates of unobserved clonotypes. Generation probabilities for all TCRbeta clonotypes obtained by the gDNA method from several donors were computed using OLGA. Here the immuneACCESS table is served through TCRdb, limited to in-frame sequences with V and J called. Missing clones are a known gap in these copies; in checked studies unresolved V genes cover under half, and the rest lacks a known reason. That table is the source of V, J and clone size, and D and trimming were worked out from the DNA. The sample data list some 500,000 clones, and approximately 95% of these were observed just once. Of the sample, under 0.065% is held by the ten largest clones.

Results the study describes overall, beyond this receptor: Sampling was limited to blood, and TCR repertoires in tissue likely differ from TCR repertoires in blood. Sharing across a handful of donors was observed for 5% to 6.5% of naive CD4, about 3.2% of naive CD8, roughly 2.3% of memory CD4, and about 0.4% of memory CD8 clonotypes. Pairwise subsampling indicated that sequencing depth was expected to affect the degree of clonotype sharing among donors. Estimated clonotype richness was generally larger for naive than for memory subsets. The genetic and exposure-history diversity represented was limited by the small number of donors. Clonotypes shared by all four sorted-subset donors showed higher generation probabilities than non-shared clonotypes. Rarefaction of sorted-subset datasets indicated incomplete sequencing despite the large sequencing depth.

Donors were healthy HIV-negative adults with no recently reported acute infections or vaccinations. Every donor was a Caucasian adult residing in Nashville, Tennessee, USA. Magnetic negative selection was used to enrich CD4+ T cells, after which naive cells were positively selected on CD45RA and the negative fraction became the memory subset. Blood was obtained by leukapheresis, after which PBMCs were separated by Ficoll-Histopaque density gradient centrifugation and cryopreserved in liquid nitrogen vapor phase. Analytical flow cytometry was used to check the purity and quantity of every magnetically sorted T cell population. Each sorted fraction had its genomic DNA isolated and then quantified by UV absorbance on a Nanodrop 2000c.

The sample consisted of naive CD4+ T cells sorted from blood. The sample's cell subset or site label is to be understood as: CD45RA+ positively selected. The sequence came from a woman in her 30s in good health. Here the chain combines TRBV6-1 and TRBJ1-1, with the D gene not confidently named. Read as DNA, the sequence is TGTGCCAGCAGTGAAGATCCGGGGAGGGCTTTCTTT. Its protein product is CASSEDPGRAFF.